This T cell receptor (beta chain) was identified in a study of vaccination effects on CD4 cells after COVID-19. Libraries were prepared by immunoSEQ multiplex PCR; TCRdb keeps only in-frame clonotypes and omits some of them. The repertoire holds approximately 58,000 clones, about 74% seen once, with approximately 2.8% in the top ten. Following culture for 9 to 11 days, CD4+ T cells were isolated. Vaccinees lacked prior SARS-CoV-2 infection and tested negative for nucleocapsid antibodies. Half the medium was swapped for IL-2 medium on days 3 and 7. The CDR3 totals 13 residues. Germline V gives CDR1 SQVTM, CDR2 ANQGSEA. With V trimmed by 7 bases and J by 4 bases, 9 bases remained unmatched. Whole-study results and caveats: Few convalescent patients and no early post-infection timepoints were included in the study.

Note on this clone: No antigen is known for it.

This specimen was CD4+ T cells from PBMCs cultured without peptide, taken before COVID-19 vaccination. The chain couples TRBV29-1 to TRBJ1-2; the match to TRBD1 covers 7 bases. This receptor was identified in a human donor who received a COVID-19 vaccine. The CDR3 DNA follows: TGCAGCGGCATCAGACAGGGTAGCTATGGCTACACCTTC. This translates into CSGIRQGSYGYTF.